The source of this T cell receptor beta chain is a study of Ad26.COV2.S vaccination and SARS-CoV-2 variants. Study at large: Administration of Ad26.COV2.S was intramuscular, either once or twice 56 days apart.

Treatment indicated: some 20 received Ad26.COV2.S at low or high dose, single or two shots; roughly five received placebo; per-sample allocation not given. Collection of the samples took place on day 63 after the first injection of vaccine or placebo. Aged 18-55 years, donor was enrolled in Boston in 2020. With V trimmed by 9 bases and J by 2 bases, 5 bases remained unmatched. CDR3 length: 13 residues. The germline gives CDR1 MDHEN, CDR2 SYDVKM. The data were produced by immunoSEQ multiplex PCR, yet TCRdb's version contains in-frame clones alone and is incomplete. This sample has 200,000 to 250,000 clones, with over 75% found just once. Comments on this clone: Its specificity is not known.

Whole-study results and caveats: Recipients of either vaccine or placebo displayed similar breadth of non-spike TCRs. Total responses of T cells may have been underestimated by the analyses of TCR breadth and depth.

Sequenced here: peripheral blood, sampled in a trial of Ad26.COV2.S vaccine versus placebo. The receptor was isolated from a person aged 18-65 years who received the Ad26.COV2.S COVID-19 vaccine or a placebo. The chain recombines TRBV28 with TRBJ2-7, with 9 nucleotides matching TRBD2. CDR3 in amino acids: CASGLAGPYEQYF. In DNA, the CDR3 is TGTGCCAGTGGGCTAGCGGGGCCCTACGAGCAGTACTTC.